Shown below are 21 T cell receptor beta chains from a single sample sequenced in a study of blood T cells in healthy people across ages. Alongside a J-beta primer mix, a sample-barcoded 5' primer served in a second PCR lasting roughly 7 to 11 cycles. A single record per CDR3 protein comes from TCRdb applying MiXCR to the 5' RACE reads. The repertoire includes 1,300,000 or so distinct CDR3 sequences, 45% to 70% of them detected once, and over 6.5% sits in the top ten. Source material: blood. The receptors come from a man in his late teens or twenties in good health.

The chain uses TRBV28 and TRBJ2-5; 11 positions match TRBD2. The J call may be in error: the DNA end matches TRBJ2-7 better. The CDR3 has 17 residues. Looked up from germline, CDR1 is MDHEN and CDR2 is SYDVKM. CDR3 nucleotides: TGTGCCAGCAGTTTATATAGCGGGGGGGTTAAACCCTACGAGCAGTACTTC. Translation gives CASSLYSGGVKPYEQYF.

V usage is TRBV20-1 and J usage is TRBJ1-1; D might be TRBD1 (5 bases). CDR1 is DFQATT and CDR2 is SNEGSKA in the germline V gene (reference sequence). The CDR3 consists of 17 residues. The germline V and J ends were trimmed by 1 base and 7 bases, with 25 bases remaining between them. The CDR3 DNA follows: TGCAGTGCTAGAGGTTTTAGACAGAGCTCCTTCGGGGGTGAAGCTTTCTTT. Translation gives CSARGFRQSSFGGEAFF.

The sample holds a few counts of this clonotype. V and J are TRBV7-2 and TRBJ1-5; maybe TRBD1 (5 bases). The CDR3 runs 15 residues. V gave up 5 bases and J gave up 2 bases, with 13 bases separating them. Germline-derived CDR1 and CDR2 are SGHTA and FQGNSA. CDR3 region: CASSPSQGGNQPQHF. Here the CDR3 DNA reads TGTGCCAGCAGCCCCTCCCAGGGAGGCAATCAGCCCCAGCATTTT.

Ten or more counts support this clonotype. Germline and junction disagree at one end, which may indicate a read error. This chain links TRBV4-1 with TRBJ1-1; 7 nucleotides agree with TRBD1. The CDR3 length is 13 residues. The germline CDR1 and CDR2 sequences are MGHRA and YSYEKL. The CDR3 sequence: CASSRTGNTEAFF. CDR3 nucleotide sequence: TGTGCCAGCAGCCGGACAGGGAACACTGAAGCTTTCTTT.

This rearrangement joins TRBV6-5 to TRBJ2-1, with 15 bases fitting TRBD2. From germline, CDR1 is MNHEY and CDR2 SVGAGI. V was pared by 6 bases and J by 4 bases, with 4 bases of the junction left unmatched. The CDR3 totals 16 residues. In nucleotides, the CDR3 is TGTGCCAGCAGGCTAGGGACTAGCGGGGGGTACAATGAGCAGTTCTTC. It is translated as CASRLGTSGGYNEQFF.

The chain uses TRBV4-2 and TRBJ2-7; TRBD2 agrees at 9 bases. V was pared by 2 bases and J by 1 base, with 6 bases of the junction left unmatched. This CDR3 comprises 16 residues. In germline, CDR1 is LGHNA, CDR2 YNFKEQ. The CDR3 sequence: CASSQRGTSSSYEQYF. CDR3 nucleotide sequence: TGTGCCAGCAGCCAAAGGGGGACTAGCAGTTCCTACGAGCAGTACTTC.

This sequence joins TRBV20-1 and TRBJ2-7; D unresolved. The CDR3 runs to 15 residues. Per the germline V gene, CDR1 is DFQATT and CDR2 is SNEGSKA (reference sequence). Trimming left V 5 bases short and J 3 bases short, with 20 bases between. This chain's CDR3 is CSARNLIRNLYEQYF. CDR3 DNA sequence: TGCAGTGCTCGCAATCTCATTAGGAACCTCTACGAGCAGTACTTC.

This clonotype was seen a handful of times. The chain carries TRBV11-2 and TRBJ2-7; D not certain. V was cut by 1 base and J by 6 bases, with 7 bases left in between. Germline CDR1 is SGHAT and CDR2 is FQNNGV. The CDR3 extends over 12 amino acids. CDR3 sequence reads: CASSLVVAEQYF. In DNA form, the CDR3 reads TGTGCCAGCAGCTTAGTCGTGGCCGAGCAGTACTTC.

The chain joins TRBV4-1 to TRBJ1-6; TRBD1 might be the D (6 bases). V was pared by 3 bases and J by 8 bases, with 14 bases between. Germline V lookup: CDR1 MGHRA, CDR2 YSYEKL. The CDR3 loop spans 15 amino acids. CDR3 in amino acids: CASSHDRTLYSPLHF. In nucleotides, the CDR3 is TGCGCCAGCAGCCACGACAGGACACTTTATTCACCCCTCCACTTT.

The J gene is TRBJ2-5, the V gene TRBV5-1, with D possibly TRBD1 on 6 matching bases. V lost 3 bases to trimming and J lost 2 bases, with 14 bases between them. The germline gives CDR1 SGHRS, CDR2 YFSETQ. This CDR3 has 15 amino acids. This chain's CDR3 is CASSWPGDGQETQYF. The CDR3 DNA sequence: TGCGCCAGCAGCTGGCCAGGGGACGGACAAGAGACCCAGTACTTC.

V usage is TRBV7-2 and J usage is TRBJ2-1, with 7 bases fitting TRBD2. The V gene end was trimmed by 2 bases and the J gene end by 4 bases; junction bases not matched to a gene: 11. The CDR3 is made up of 17 amino acids. Germline assignment: CDR1 SGHTA and CDR2 FQGNSA. CDR3 loop: CASSLLVRERGYNEQFF. The CDR3 region has the DNA TGTGCCAGCAGCTTATTAGTCCGGGAGCGGGGATACAATGAGCAGTTCTTC.

CDR3 bases: TGCAGTGCTGGGGCCGTCAGGAATGAGCAGTTCTTC. This gives the protein CSAGAVRNEQFF. The V call is TRBV20-1, the J call TRBJ2-1; D perhaps matches TRBD1 (5 bases). The CDR3 extends over 12 amino acids. Trimming removed 5 bases from V and 7 bases from J, with 12 bases in between. The V gene's germline CDR1 is DFQATT and CDR2 SNEGSKA (reference sequence).

This clonotype was seen a few times. This chain joins TRBV29-1 and TRBJ1-1; TRBD1 might be the D (5 bases). The CDR3 length is 16 residues. V lost 4 bases to trimming and J lost 0 bases, with 18 bases between them. Germline V gene lookup returns CDR1 SQVTM and CDR2 ANQGSEA. DNA of the CDR3: TGCAGCGTTGTGGTGACAGCCCAATTAATGAACACTGAAGCTTTCTTT. This gives the protein CSVVVTAQLMNTEAFF.

This clonotype came up a few times. The gene calls are TRBV4-3 and TRBJ2-7; weak D call: TRBD2 (5 bases). Germline V gene lookup returns CDR1 LGHNA and CDR2 YSLEER. V was cut by 0 bases and J by 2 bases, with 14 bases left in between. The CDR3 length is 16 residues. The DNA of the CDR3 is TGCGCCAGCAGCCAAGATGAGGGTACTGTCCCCTACGAGCAGTACTTC. Translation gives CASSQDEGTVPYEQYF.

The chain has TRBV6-5 and TRBJ2-1; D is ambiguous. The V end lost 4 bases, the J end lost 8 bases, and 9 bases lay between the germline ends. From germline, CDR1 is MNHEY and CDR2 SVGAGI. This CDR3 contains 12 residues. The CDR3 DNA follows: TGTGCCAGCAGTTCCGCCATAGATGAGCAGTTCTTC. It codes for CASSSAIDEQFF.

In its sample, this clonotype was seen a few times. The junction departs from germline at one end; a sequencing error may be responsible. The chain combines TRBV4-3 with TRBJ2-3; 8 nucleotides line up with TRBD2. The CDR3 covers 16 residues. Germline-derived CDR1 and CDR2 are LGHNA and YSLEER. The CDR3 region has the DNA TGCGCCAGCAACCAAGGTCTCGGGGGGGGCGGAGATACGCAGTATTTT. It yields the protein CASNQGLGGGGDTQYF.

The genes are TRBV20-1 and TRBJ2-4; the D call may be TRBD1 or TRBD2 (6 bases each). V was shortened by 5 bases and J by 15 bases, with 23 bases between the two germline ends. CDR1 DFQATT and CDR2 SNEGSKA come from the germline V gene (reference sequence). This CDR3 region has 13 residues. CDR3 sequence (DNA): TGCAGTGCTGCCGGACAGCCTGCGGGGACCCGGTACTTC. Protein sequence: CSAAGQPAGTRYF.

The chain carries TRBV20-1 and TRBJ2-5; D remains unclear. The CDR3 spans 16 residues. The germline V and J ends were trimmed by 1 base and 3 bases, with 18 bases remaining between them. Germline CDR1 reads DFQATT; CDR2 reads SNEGSKA (reference sequence). CDR3 residues: CSARALAGLREETQYF. DNA for the CDR3: TGCAGTGCTAGAGCCCTTGCCGGGCTTAGGGAAGAGACCCAGTACTTC.

This clonotype was counted a few times. V and J are TRBV29-1 and TRBJ2-7, with D maybe TRBD2 (7 bases). This CDR3 is built from 13 residues. Trimming shortened V by 7 bases and J by 3 bases, and 16 bases separated the two germline ends. Germline V lookup: CDR1 SQVTM, CDR2 ANQGSEA. DNA of the CDR3: TGCAGCGCGATGGGGAGGGGGGACTACGAGCAGTACTTC. Encoded protein: CSAMGRGDYEQYF.

J is TRBJ2-4 and V is TRBV27; maybe TRBD2 (5 bases). V dropped 2 bases and J dropped 0 bases, with 11 bases sitting between them. This CDR3 spans 16 amino acids. Germline assignment: CDR1 MNHEY and CDR2 SMNVEV (reference sequence). This chain's CDR3 is CASSLSGAVAKNIQYF. The CDR3 DNA reads TGTGCCAGCAGTTTAAGCGGCGCGGTAGCCAAAAACATTCAGTACTTC.

This clonotype has only one observation. This chain links TRBV4-1 with TRBJ2-2, with a possible D match to TRBD1 (5 bases). Germline lookup yields CDR1 MGHRA and CDR2 YSYEKL. The CDR3 has 14 residues. Trimming removed 0 bases at V and 12 bases at J, with 14 bases between. The CDR3 here is CASSQDQAREKLFF. CDR3 nucleotide sequence: TGCGCCAGCAGCCAAGATCAGGCCAGGGAAAAGCTGTTTTTT.